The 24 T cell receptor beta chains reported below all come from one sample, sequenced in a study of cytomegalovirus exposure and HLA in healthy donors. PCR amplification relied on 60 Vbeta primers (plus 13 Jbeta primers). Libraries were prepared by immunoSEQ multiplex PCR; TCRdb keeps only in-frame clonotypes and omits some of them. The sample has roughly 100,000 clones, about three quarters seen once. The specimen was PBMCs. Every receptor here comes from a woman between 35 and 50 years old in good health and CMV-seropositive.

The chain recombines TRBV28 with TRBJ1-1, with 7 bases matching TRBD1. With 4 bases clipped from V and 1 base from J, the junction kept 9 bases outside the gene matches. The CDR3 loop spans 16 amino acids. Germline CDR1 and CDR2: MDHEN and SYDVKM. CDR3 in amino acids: CASSSGGTGENTEAFF. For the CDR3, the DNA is TGTGCCAGCAGTTCCGGAGGCACAGGGGAGAACACTGAAGCTTTCTTT.

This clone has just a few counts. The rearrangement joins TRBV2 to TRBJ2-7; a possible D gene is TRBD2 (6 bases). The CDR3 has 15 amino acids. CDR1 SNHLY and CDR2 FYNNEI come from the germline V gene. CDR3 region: CAALKGWSGVYEQYF. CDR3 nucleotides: TGTGCAGCCCTCAAAGGTTGGTCGGGGGTTTACGAGCAGTACTTC.

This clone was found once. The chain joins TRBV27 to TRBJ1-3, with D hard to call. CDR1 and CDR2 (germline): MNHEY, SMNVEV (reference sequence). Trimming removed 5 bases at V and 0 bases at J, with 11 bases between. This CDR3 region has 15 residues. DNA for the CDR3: TGTGCCAGCAGTGCGAACTTGTACTCTGGAAACACCATATATTTT. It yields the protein CASSANLYSGNTIYF.

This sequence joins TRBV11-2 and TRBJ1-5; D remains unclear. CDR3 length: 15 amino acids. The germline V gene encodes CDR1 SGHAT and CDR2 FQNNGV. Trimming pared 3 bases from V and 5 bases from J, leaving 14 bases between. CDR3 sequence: CASSFAARPDQPQHF. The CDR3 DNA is TGTGCCAGCAGCTTCGCGGCCAGACCTGATCAGCCCCAGCATTTT.

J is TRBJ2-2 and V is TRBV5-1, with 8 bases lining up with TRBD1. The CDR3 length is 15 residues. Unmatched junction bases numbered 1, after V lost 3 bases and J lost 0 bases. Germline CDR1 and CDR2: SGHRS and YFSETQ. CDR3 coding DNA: TGCGCCAGCAGCTCGGGACAGGCGAACACCGGGGAGCTGTTTTTT. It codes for CASSSGQANTGELFF.

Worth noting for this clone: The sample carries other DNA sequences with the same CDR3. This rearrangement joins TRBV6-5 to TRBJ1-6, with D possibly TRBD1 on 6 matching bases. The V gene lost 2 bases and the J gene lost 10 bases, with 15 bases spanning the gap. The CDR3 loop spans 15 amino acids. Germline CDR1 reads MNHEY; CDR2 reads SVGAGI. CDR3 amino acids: CASSYGGQGGSPLHF. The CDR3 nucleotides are TGTGCCAGCAGTTACGGGGGCCAGGGCGGGTCACCCCTCCACTTT.

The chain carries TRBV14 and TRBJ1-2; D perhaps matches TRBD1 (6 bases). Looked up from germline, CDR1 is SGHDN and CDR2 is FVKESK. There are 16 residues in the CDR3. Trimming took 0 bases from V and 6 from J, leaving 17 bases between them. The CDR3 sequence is CASSQDRYWTEDGYTF. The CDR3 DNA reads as TGTGCCAGCAGCCAAGATCGATATTGGACAGAGGATGGCTACACCTTC.

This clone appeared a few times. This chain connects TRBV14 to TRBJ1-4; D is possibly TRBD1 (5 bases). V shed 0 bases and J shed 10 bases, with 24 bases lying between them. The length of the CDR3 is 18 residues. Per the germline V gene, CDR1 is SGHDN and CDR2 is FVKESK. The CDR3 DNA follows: TGTGCCAGCAGCCAAGATCAGGGCGTGGGGCCCCGACTAGGAAAACTGTTTTTT. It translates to CASSQDQGVGPRLGKLFF.

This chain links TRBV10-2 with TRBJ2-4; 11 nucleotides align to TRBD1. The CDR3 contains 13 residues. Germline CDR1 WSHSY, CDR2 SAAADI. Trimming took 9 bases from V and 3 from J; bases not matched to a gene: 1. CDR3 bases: TGCGCCAGTGGGACAGGGGGCAAAAACATTCAGTACTTC. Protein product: CASGTGGKNIQYF.

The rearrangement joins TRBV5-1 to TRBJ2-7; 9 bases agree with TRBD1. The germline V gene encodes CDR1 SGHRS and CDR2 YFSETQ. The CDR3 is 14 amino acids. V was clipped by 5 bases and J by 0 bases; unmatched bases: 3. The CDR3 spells CASSSQGASYEQYF. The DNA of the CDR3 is TGCGCCAGCAGTTCACAGGGGGCCTCCTACGAGCAGTACTTC.

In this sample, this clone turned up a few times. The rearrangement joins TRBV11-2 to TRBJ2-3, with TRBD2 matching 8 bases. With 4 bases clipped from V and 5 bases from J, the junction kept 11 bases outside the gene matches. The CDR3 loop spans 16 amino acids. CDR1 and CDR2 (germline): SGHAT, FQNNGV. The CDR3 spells CASSSGGGAFGDTQYF. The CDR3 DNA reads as TGTGCCAGCAGCTCGGGGGGGGGCGCATTTGGAGATACGCAGTATTTT. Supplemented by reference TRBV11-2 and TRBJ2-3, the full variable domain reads EAGVAQSPRYKIIEKRQSVAFWCNPISGHATLYWYQQILGQGPKLLIQFQNNGVVDDSQLPKDRFSAERLKGVDSTLKIQPAKLEDSAVYLCASSSGGGAFGDTQYFGPGTRLTVL.

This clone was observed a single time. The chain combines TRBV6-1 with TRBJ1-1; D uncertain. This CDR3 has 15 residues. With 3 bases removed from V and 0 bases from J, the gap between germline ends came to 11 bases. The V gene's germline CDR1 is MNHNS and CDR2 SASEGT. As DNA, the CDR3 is TGTGCCAGCAGTGAGCGATCCGGGATGAACACTGAAGCTTTCTTT. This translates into CASSERSGMNTEAFF.

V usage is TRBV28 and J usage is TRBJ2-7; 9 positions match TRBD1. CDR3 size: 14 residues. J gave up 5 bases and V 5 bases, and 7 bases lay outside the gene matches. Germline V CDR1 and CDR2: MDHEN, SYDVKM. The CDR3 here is CASSEGQGMDEQYF. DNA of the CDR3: TGTGCCAGCAGTGAAGGACAGGGGATGGACGAGCAGTACTTC.

DNA for the CDR3: TGTGCCAGCAGTTACGTTCTAGCGGGAGGGCCGGGGGAGCAGTTCTTC. Amino acid sequence: CASSYVLAGGPGEQFF. This chain connects TRBV6-5 to TRBJ2-1; 12 bases are shared with TRBD2. CDR3 length equals 16 residues. J lost 10 bases, V lost 2 bases, and 9 bases had no gene match. Per the germline V gene, CDR1 is MNHEY and CDR2 is SVGAGI.

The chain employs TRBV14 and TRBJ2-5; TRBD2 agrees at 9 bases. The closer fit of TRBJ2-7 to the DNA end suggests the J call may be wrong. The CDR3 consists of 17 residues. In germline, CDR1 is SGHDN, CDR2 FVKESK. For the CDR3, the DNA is TGTGCCAGCAGCGAAGGACCTCCGACTAGCGGAGTCTACGAGCAGTACTTC. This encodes CASSEGPPTSGVYEQYF.

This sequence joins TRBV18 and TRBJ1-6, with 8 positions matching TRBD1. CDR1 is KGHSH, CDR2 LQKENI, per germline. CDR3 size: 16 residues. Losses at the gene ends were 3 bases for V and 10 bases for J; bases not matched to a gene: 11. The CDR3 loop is CASSPVLGQGGSPLHF. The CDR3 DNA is TGTGCCAGCTCACCGGTTTTAGGACAGGGTGGGTCACCCCTCCACTTT.

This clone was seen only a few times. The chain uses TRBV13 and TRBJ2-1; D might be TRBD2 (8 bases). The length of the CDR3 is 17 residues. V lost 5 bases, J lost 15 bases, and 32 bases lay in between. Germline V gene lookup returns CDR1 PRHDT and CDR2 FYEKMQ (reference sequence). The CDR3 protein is CASSLRFSGRQGSIRFF. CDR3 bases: TGTGCCAGCAGCCTAAGATTCAGCGGGAGACAGGGTTCAATTCGGTTCTTC.

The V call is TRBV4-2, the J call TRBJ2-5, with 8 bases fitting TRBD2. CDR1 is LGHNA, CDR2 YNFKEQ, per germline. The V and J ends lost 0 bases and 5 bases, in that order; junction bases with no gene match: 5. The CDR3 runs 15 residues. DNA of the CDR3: TGTGCCAGCAGCCAAGATCGGGGGGGCGAGGAGACCCAGTACTTC. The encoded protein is CASSQDRGGEETQYF.

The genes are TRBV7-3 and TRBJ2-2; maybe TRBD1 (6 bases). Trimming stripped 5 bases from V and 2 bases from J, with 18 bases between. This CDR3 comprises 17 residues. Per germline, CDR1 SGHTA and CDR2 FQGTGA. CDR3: CASSPGTTYGNTGELFF. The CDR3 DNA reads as TGTGCCAGCAGCCCCGGGACAACTTACGGAAACACCGGGGAGCTGTTTTTT.

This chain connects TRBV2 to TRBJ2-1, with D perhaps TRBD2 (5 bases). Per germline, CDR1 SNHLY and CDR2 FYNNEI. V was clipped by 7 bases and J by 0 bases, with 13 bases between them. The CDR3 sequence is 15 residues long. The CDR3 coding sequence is TGTGCCAGCATCCAACCGGGGAGCTCCTACAATGAGCAGTTCTTC. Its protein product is CASIQPGSSYNEQFF.

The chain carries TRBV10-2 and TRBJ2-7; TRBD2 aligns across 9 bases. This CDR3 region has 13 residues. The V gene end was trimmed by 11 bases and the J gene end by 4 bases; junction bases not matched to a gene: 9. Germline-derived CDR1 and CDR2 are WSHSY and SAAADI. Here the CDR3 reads CAVRASGAYEQYF. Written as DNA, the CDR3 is TGCGCCGTCAGGGCTAGCGGGGCTTACGAGCAGTACTTC.

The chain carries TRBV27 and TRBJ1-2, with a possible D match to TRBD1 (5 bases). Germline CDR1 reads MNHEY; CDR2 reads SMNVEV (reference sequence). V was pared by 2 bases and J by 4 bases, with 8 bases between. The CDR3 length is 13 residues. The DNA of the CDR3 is TGTGCCAGCAGTTTAAACAGGATCTATGGCTACACCTTC. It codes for CASSLNRIYGYTF.

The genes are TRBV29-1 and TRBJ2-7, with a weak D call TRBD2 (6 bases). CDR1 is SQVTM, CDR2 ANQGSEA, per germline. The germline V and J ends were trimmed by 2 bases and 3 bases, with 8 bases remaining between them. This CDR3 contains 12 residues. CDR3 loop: CSVELASYEQYF. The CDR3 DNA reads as TGCAGCGTTGAACTAGCGAGCTACGAGCAGTACTTC.

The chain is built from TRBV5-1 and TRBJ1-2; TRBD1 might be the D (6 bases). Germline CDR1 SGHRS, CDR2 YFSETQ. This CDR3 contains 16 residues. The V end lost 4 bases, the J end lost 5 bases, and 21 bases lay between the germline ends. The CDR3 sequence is CASSGSTGPSRYGYTF. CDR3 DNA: TGCGCCAGCAGCGGATCGACAGGCCCGTCAAGATATGGCTACACCTTC.